This TCR beta chain was obtained from a study of T cell changes during pregnancy in multiple sclerosis. After removal of 6 bases from V and 0 bases from J, the junction contained 14 bases not matched to a gene. Germline assignment: CDR1 SGHVS and CDR2 FQNEAQ. The CDR3 consists of 18 residues. Assay: immunoSEQ multiplex PCR; the TCRdb copy retains only in-frame clones and omits some. The sample lists approximately 71,000 clones; roughly 89% were seen once. This clone appeared once. The source material was peripheral blood, sampled in the second trimester of pregnancy. The chain uses TRBV7-8 and TRBJ1-5; TRBD1 agrees at 7 bases. The source of this sequence is a female donor with multiple sclerosis, enrolled in a pregnancy study. This chain's CDR3 is CASSRPSPGGPSNQPQHF. The CDR3 DNA reads TGTGCCAGCAGTCGTCCCTCGCCAGGGGGACCTAGCAATCAGCCCCAGCATTTT.